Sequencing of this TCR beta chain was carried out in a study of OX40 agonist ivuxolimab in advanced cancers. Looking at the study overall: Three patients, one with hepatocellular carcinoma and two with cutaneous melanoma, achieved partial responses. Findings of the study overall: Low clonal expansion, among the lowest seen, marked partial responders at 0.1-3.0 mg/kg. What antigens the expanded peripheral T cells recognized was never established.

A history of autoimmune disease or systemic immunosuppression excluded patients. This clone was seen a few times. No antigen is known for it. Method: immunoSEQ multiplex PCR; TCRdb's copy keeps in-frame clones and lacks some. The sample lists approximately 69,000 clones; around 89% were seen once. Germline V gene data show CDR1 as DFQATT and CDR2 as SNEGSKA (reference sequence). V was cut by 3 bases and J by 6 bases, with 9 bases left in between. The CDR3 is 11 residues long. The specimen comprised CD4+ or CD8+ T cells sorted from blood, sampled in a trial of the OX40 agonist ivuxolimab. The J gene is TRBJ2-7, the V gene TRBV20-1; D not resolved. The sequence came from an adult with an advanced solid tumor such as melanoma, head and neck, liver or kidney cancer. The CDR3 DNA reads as TGCAGTGCTAGCTTGTCGGGCGAGCAGTACTTC. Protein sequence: CSASLSGEQYF.